The rows below give T cell receptor beta chains drawn from one sample of a study of control samples from healthy donors and cancer patients. Generated by immunoSEQ multiplex PCR, the TCRdb table keeps only in-frame clones and is missing some. The repertoire holds fewer than 200,000 clones, with approximately 86% as singletons. The sequencing sample was made of blood. These receptors were collected from a woman aged 25 to 39 in good health. Both conserved end residues are part of each CDR3. The D gene is left open where the match is weak. Expanded clones get a size class; other rows say once, few or many, or leave the size out.

clone_size,j_call,d_call,v_call,cdr3_nt,cdr3_aa
.,TRBJ1-1,.,TRBV2,TGTGCCAGCAGTGAAGAGGGCCGGCTGAACACTGAAGCTTTCTTT,CASSEEGRLNTEAFF
.,TRBJ2-2,TRBD2,TRBV27,TGTGCCAGCAGTTTTTGGGGGGGACGAGGGCCCGGGGAGCTGTTTTTT,CASSFWGGRGPGELFF
.,TRBJ2-2,.,TRBV3-1/TRBV3-2,TGTGCCAGCAGCCAGGGTAGGGGCGGCGGGGAGCTGTTTTTT,CASSQGRGGGELFF
.,TRBJ2-5,.,TRBV6-5,TGTGCCAGCAGTTACGGGTCAAGGGGTTATGGAGAGACCCAGTACTTC,CASSYGSRGYGETQYF
.,TRBJ2-1,.,TRBV28,TGTGCCAGCAGTTTAACCCAGGGAGAGCAGTTCTTC,CASSLTQGEQFF
.,TRBJ1-1,TRBD1,TRBV23-1,TGCGCCAGCAGTCAATCGGGCAGGGGGCCTTCGAACACTGAAGCTTTCTTT,CASSQSGRGPSNTEAFF
.,TRBJ2-7,TRBD1,TRBV28,TGTGCCAGCAGTTTGGGACAGGCATTCGCCTACGAGCAGTACTTC,CASSLGQAFAYEQYF
.,TRBJ2-2,TRBD2,TRBV11-2,TGTGCCAGCAGCTCCCGGCTAGCGGGGTGGCCGAACACCGGGGAGCTGTTTTTT,CASSSRLAGWPNTGELFF
once,TRBJ2-1,.,TRBV27,TGTGCCAGCAGTTTTTTATCTCCGAGGGGCTCCTACAATGAGCAGTTCTTC,CASSFLSPRGSYNEQFF
.,TRBJ2-1,.,TRBV19,TGTGCCAGTAGTTCCTACCAGCCAGGACCAGACTACAATGAGCAGTTCTTC,CASSSYQPGPDYNEQFF
.,TRBJ2-5,.,TRBV5-1,TGCGCCAGCAGCTTGGCCGGGCCTCTAGGTTGGGAGACCCAGTACTTC,CASSLAGPLGWETQYF
few,TRBJ1-1,.,TRBV6-4,TGTGCCAGCAGTGAAGGGTATGGAACTGAAGCTTTCTTT,CASSEGYGTEAFF
.,TRBJ1-1,.,TRBV14,TGTGCCAGCAGCCAAGATACACAGGGAGCTTTCTTT,CASSQDTQGAFF
.,TRBJ2-5,TRBD2,TRBV10-3,TGTGCCATCAGTGTAAGCGGGAGAGACCCAGAGACCCAGTACTTC,CAISVSGRDPETQYF
.,TRBJ1-4,TRBD1,TRBV2,TGTGCCAGCAGTGAGGGACAGATTAATGAAAAACTGTTTTTT,CASSEGQINEKLFF
.,TRBJ1-1,TRBD1,TRBV6-6,TGTGCCAGCAGTTACCCCCAACAGGGGGGCACTGAAGCTTTCTTT,CASSYPQQGGTEAFF
.,TRBJ2-1,.,TRBV11-3,TGTGCCAGCAGCTTATCTAGCGTATCCTACAATGAGCAGTTCTTC,CASSLSSVSYNEQFF
.,TRBJ2-4,.,TRBV27,TGTGCCAGCAGTTTCCCAGGGAAAAACATTCAGTACTTC,CASSFPGKNIQYF
.,TRBJ2-7,.,TRBV7-8,TGTGCCAGCAGCCGTATAAGGTCTAGCTCCTACGAGCAGTACTTC,CASSRIRSSSYEQYF
.,TRBJ1-2,TRBD1,TRBV19,TGTGCCAGTAGTAACCGGGACAGGGGGCGCGGTAACTATGGCTACACCTTC,CASSNRDRGRGNYGYTF
.,TRBJ2-2,TRBD2,TRBV5-4,TGTGCCAGCAGCCCCTCGGGAGCGGGGGGCAACACCGGGGAGCTGTTTTTT,CASSPSGAGGNTGELFF
once,TRBJ1-1,TRBD1,TRBV18,TGTGCCAGCTCTCCTGGACAGGGGGGAATTGGCACTGAAGCTTTCTTT,CASSPGQGGIGTEAFF
.,TRBJ2-1,TRBD2,TRBV2,TGTGCCAGCATTGGACTAGGGAATGAGCAGTTCTTC,CASIGLGNEQFF
.,TRBJ1-3,.,TRBV7-8,TGTGCCAGCAGCTTAGACCATGGAAACACCATATATTTT,CASSLDHGNTIYF
.,TRBJ2-7,.,TRBV28,TGTGCCAGCAGCATCACTTCGGGGAAGGGGCTCTCCGAGCAGTACTTC,CASSITSGKGLSEQYF
once,TRBJ2-7,TRBD1,TRBV7-9,TGTGCCAGCAGCTCGGGACAGGCCGCGACCTACGAGCAGTACTTC,CASSSGQAATYEQYF
.,TRBJ2-2,.,TRBV3-1/TRBV3-2,TGTGCCAGCAGCCTCGGACTATCGGGGGAGCTGTTTTTT,CASSLGLSGELFF
.,TRBJ2-1,TRBD2,TRBV4-1,TGCGCCAGCAGCCTCCTAGCGGGAGCTTACAATGAGCAGTTCTTC,CASSLLAGAYNEQFF
.,TRBJ2-2,.,TRBV28,TGTGCCAGCAGTCTTACCCCGGTGGCGGGAGGGGAGCTGTTTTTT,CASSLTPVAGGELFF
once,TRBJ2-7,.,TRBV3-1/TRBV3-2,TGTGCCAGCAGCGGGGACGGGGCAAATTCCTACGAGCAGTACTTC,CASSGDGANSYEQYF
once,TRBJ2-1,TRBD2,TRBV27,TGTGCCACTGGACTAGCGGGAGGGTACAATGAGCAGTTCTTC,CATGLAGGYNEQFF
once,TRBJ1-2,TRBD1,TRBV7-9,TGTGCCAGCAGCGCACCGGGACAGGGGGTACGTGGCTACACCTTC,CASSAPGQGVRGYTF
once,TRBJ1-4,TRBD1,TRBV13,TGTGCCAGCAGCACAGGGGGGATTAATGAAAAACTGTTTTTT,CASSTGGINEKLFF
few,TRBJ2-5,TRBD2,TRBV5-1,TGCGCCAGCTACCGCGGGGGGCGAGGAGAGACCCAGTACTTC,CASYRGGRGETQYF
.,TRBJ2-3,.,TRBV30,TGTGCCTGGAGTGTAGGGGCGACAGATACGCAGTATTTT,CAWSVGATDTQYF
.,TRBJ2-7,.,TRBV14,TGTGCCAGCAGCCAAGTGAGCTACGAGCAGTACTTC,CASSQVSYEQYF
.,TRBJ2-5,TRBD1,TRBV2,TGTGCCAGCAGGGGGGACAGCCAAGAGACCCAGTACTTC,CASRGDSQETQYF
.,TRBJ2-3,.,TRBV18,TGTGCCAGCTCACTAGGGGATACGCAGTATTTT,CASSLGDTQYF
.,TRBJ2-1,TRBD1,TRBV6-1,TGTGCCAGCAGTGAAAGAGGGGGCCATGACTTCTTC,CASSERGGHDFF
once,TRBJ2-7,.,TRBV19,TGTGCCAGTAGTATACAGGGACCCTACGAGCAGTACTTC,CASSIQGPYEQYF
.,TRBJ2-7,.,TRBV19,TGTGCCAGTAGTATGACCTTCATTGGTGAGCAGTACTTC,CASSMTFIGEQYF
.,TRBJ1-4,TRBD1,TRBV11-2,TGTGCCAGCAGCTTAGATAGCGGCAGGGGGAATGAAAAACTGTTTTTT,CASSLDSGRGNEKLFF
.,TRBJ2-4,.,TRBV19,TGTGCCAGTAGTACTCCGATCCGGAGGAGCATTCAGTACTTC,CASSTPIRRSIQYF
.,TRBJ2-2,.,TRBV7-2,TGTGCCAGCAGCCTACGGGGGTTCGGGGAGCTGTTTTTT,CASSLRGFGELFF
.,TRBJ2-6,.,TRBV5-8,TGTGCCAGCAGCTTGGAGGGGCTTGTTTTCGGTGGGGCCAACGTCCTGACTTTC,CASSLEGLVFGGANVLTF
.,TRBJ2-2,TRBD1,TRBV18,TGTGCCAGCTCACCATCTAGGGGGCCCACCGGGGAGCTGTTTTTT,CASSPSRGPTGELFF
once,TRBJ2-1,TRBD2,TRBV5-1,TGCGCCAGCAGCTTGGTACTAGCGGGGACCTACAATGAGCAGTTCTTC,CASSLVLAGTYNEQFF
.,TRBJ2-7,TRBD1,TRBV18,TGTGCCAGCTCACCACCGAGTAGGGGGCAAGTCGAGCAGTACTTC,CASSPPSRGQVEQYF
.,TRBJ1-2,.,TRBV7-9,TGTGCCAGCAGCCCCGGGGCAGACGTATATGGCTACACCTTC,CASSPGADVYGYTF
.,TRBJ1-1,.,TRBV29-1,TGCAGCGTTGAAGTAGGGACCGGATGGAACACTGAAGCTTTCTTT,CSVEVGTGWNTEAFF